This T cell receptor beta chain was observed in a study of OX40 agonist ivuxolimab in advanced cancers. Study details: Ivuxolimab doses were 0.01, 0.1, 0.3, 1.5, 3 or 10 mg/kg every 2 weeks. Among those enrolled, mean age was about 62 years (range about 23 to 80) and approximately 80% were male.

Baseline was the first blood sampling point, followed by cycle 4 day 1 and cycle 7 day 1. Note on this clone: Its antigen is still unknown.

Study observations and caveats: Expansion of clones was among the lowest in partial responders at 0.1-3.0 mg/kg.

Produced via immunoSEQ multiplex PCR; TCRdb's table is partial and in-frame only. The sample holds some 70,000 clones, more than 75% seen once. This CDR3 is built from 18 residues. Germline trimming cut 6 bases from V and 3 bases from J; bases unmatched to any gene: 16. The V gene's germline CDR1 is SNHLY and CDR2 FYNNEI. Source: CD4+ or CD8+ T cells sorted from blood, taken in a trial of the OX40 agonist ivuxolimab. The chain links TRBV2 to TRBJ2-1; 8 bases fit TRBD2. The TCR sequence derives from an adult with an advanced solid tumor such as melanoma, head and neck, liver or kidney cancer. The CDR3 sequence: CASREWGAGAGVYNEQFF. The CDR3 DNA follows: TGTGCCAGCAGGGAATGGGGGGCGGGAGCGGGAGTCTACAATGAGCAGTTCTTC.